Listed below are T cell receptor beta chains from one sample, sequenced in a study of cytomegalovirus exposure and HLA in healthy donors. Generated by immunoSEQ multiplex PCR, the TCRdb table keeps only in-frame clones and is missing some. The table has roughly 140,000 clones, around 79% seen once. Sequencing input: PBMCs. The receptors stem from a male donor in good health and CMV-seronegative. Both conserved end residues are part of each CDR3. D genes are given only for firm matches.

d_gene	v_gene	j_gene	CDR3aa	CDR3nt
TRBD1	TRBV5-1	TRBJ2-7	CASRLRQGVYEQYF	TGCGCCAGCAGGCTACGACAGGGGGTCTACGAGCAGTACTTC
TRBD2	TRBV7-2	TRBJ2-2	CASSLYASGRSGELFF	TGTGCCAGCAGCTTATATGCTAGCGGGAGGTCCGGGGAGCTGTTTTTT
TRBD2	TRBV27	TRBJ2-1	CASSLSGGGGNEQFF	TGTGCCAGCAGCCTAAGCGGGGGCGGAGGCAATGAGCAGTTCTTC
TRBD2	TRBV5-4	TRBJ2-3	CASSYGTSGGTDTQYF	TGTGCCAGCAGCTACGGGACTAGCGGGGGCACAGATACGCAGTATTTT
TRBD1	TRBV7-2	TRBJ1-2	CASSPKPGQGADGYTF	TGTGCCAGCAGCCCCAAGCCGGGACAGGGGGCGGATGGCTACACCTTC
.	TRBV6-5	TRBJ2-7	CASSYPTSSYEQYF	TGTGCCAGCAGTTACCCGACTAGCTCCTACGAGCAGTACTTC
.	TRBV5-6	TRBJ2-1	CASSLKLPNNEQFF	TGTGCCAGCAGCTTGAAACTACCTAACAATGAGCAGTTCTTC
TRBD1	TRBV9	TRBJ1-1	CASSGRGRNTEAFF	TGCGCCAGCAGCGGCAGGGGGCGGAACACTGAAGCTTTCTTT
.	TRBV13	TRBJ2-7	CASTPKSSYEQYF	TGTGCCAGCACCCCAAAGAGCTCCTACGAGCAGTACTTC
.	TRBV18	TRBJ1-3	CASSPKGRAGNTIYF	TGTGCCAGCTCACCGAAGGGGAGGGCTGGAAACACCATATATTTT
.	TRBV27	TRBJ2-7	CASSLLGAEYEQYF	TGTGCCAGCAGTTTATTGGGGGCAGAATACGAGCAGTACTTC
TRBD2	TRBV5-4	TRBJ2-7	CASSGGRGYEQYF	TGTGCCAGCAGCGGCGGGAGGGGCTACGAGCAGTACTTC
TRBD1	TRBV30	TRBJ1-6	CAWSATGQGFSPLHF	TGTGCCTGGAGCGCGACGGGACAGGGCTTCTCACCCCTCCACTTT
.	TRBV6-6	TRBJ1-4	CASSPQGFGNEKLFF	TGTGCCAGCAGCCCCCAGGGTTTCGGTAATGAAAAACTGTTTTTT
TRBD2	TRBV9	TRBJ2-1	CASSVGTSGYNEQFF	TGTGCCAGCAGCGTAGGGACTAGCGGGTACAATGAGCAGTTCTTC